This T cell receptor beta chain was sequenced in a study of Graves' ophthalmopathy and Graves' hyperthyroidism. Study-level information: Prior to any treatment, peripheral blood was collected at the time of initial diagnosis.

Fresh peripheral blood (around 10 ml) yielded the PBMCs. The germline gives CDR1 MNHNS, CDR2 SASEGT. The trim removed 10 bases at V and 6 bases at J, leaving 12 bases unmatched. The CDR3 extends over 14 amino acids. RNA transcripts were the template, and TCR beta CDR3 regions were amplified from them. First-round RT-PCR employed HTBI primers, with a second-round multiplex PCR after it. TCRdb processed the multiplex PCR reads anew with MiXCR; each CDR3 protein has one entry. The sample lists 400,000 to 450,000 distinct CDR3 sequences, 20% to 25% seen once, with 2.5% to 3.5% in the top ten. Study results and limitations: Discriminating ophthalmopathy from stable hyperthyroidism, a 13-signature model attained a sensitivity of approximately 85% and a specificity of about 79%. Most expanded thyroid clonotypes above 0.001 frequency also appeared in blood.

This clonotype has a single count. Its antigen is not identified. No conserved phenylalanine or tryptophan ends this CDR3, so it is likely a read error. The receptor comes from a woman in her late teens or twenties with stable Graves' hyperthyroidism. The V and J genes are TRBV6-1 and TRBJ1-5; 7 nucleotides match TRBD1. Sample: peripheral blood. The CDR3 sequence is CAISTDRDVQPQHL. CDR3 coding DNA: TGTGCCATCAGCACTGACAGGGATGTTCAGCCCCAGCATTTG.